This TCR beta chain was obtained from a study of blood T cell repertoires in COVID-19. Study summary: Material from acute and convalescent COVID-19 was sourced from the United States, Italy and Spain. PBMCs, B-cell-depleted T cells, or T cells were the source of the cDNA or gDNA that made up the material.

Original processing methods: Nucleated cell counts were estimated from reference gene primer amplification. Assay used: immunoSEQ multiplex PCR; TCRdb lists only in-frame clones, some missing. That table furnishes V, J and clone size, whereas the DNA furnished D and trimming. The table lists some 150,000 clones, about 85% of them singletons, with roughly 2.7% in the top ten. The CDR3 is 13 amino acids. The germline V gene has CDR1 KGHDR and CDR2 SFDVKD. The V gene lost 10 bases and the J gene lost 0 bases, with 11 bases spanning the gap. The rearrangement uses TRBV24-1 and TRBJ1-2; D possibly corresponds to TRBD1 (5 bases). The receptor's source is a human donor with acute or convalescent COVID-19. The donor label of this sample is uncertain. Sequencing was carried out using peripheral blood. CDR3 region: CATTAGTNYGYTF. The CDR3 coding sequence is TGTGCCACAACCGCAGGGACTAACTATGGCTACACCTTC.